The clone carrying this TCR beta chain was counted many times. What it binds is unknown. The record originates from a study of tumor-infiltrating lymphocytes in primary liver carcinoma. Study outcomes and limitations: Whereas tumor region pairs overlapped more, tumor-adjacent and tumor-blood pairs overlapped less.

Co-extraction of RNA and DNA was performed on about 19-32 mg of unsorted bulk tissue. The CDR3 sequence is 14 residues long. CDR1 and CDR2 from the germline V gene are SQVTM and ANQGSEA. Trimming removed 7 bases from V and 7 bases from J; junction bases left unmatched: 15. Production of TCR beta cDNA used 500 ng total RNA together with a constant-region primer. For TCR beta, libraries were produced by three nested multiplex PCR rounds using slightly modified ARM-PCR. It was with TRBV1-TRBV30 forward primers and a C-beta reverse primer that the first two PCR rounds were run, at roughly 11 cycles each. TCRdb called the multiplex PCR reads again in MiXCR, with one record for every CDR3 protein. The data hold 85,000 to 100,000 distinct CDR3 sequences, with just under 70% observed a single time.

Sequencing was performed on tumor-adjacent normal liver tissue. This chain uses TRBV29-1 with TRBJ2-7; 8 bases agree with TRBD2. The clonotype originates from a man aged 35 to 55 with primary liver carcinoma and hepatitis B virus infection. The CDR3 region is CSARTGLAGGEQYF. DNA for the CDR3: TGCAGCGCACGGACGGGGCTAGCGGGCGGGGAGCAGTACTTC.